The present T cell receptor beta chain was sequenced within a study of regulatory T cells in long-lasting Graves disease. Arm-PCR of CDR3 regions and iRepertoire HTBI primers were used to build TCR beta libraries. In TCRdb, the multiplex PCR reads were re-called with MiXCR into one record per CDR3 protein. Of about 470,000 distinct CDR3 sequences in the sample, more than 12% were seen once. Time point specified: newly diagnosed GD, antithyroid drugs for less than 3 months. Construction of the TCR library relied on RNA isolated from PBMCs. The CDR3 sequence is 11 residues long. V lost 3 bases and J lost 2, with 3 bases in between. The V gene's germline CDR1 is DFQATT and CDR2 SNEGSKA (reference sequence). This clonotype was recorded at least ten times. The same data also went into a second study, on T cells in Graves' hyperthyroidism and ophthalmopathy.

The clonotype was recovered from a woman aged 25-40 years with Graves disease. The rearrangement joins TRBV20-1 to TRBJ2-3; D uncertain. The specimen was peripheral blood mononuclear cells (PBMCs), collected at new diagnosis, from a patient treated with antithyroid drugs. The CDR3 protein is CSASNTDTQYF. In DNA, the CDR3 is TGCAGTGCTAGCAACACAGATACGCAGTATTTT.